The rows below give T cell receptor beta chains drawn from one sample of a study of tumor-infiltrating lymphocytes in primary liver carcinoma. TCRdb ran MiXCR on the multiplex PCR reads and lists one entry per CDR3 protein. This table has 300,000 to 350,000 distinct CDR3 sequences, less than 75% appearing once. Specimen: peripheral blood. These receptors all stem from a middle-aged man with primary liver carcinoma and hepatitis B virus infection. Both conserved end residues are part of each CDR3. The D gene is left open where the match is weak. Size is omitted from some rows. Given values are once, few, many or a class for expanded clones.

d_gene,abundance,j_gene,v_gene,CDR3aa,CDR3nt
.,.,TRBJ2-3,TRBV11-3,CASNLSRGTDTQYF,TGTGCCAGCAACTTAAGCAGGGGCACAGACACGCAGTATTTT
.,.,TRBJ1-2,TRBV5-1,CASSFNLQGDYTF,TGCGCCAGCAGCTTCAACCTACAGGGCGACTACACCTTC
.,many,TRBJ1-2,TRBV4-2,CASSQGAVYGYTF,TGTGCCAGCAGCCAAGGGGCTGTCTATGGCTACACCTTC
TRBD2,.,TRBJ2-5,TRBV29-1,CGVTGTSRQETQYF,TGCGGCGTTACCGGGACTAGCAGACAAGAGACCCAGTACTTC
.,.,TRBJ1-2,TRBV29-1,CTVEANGDDYTF,TGCACCGTTGAAGCCAACGGAGACGACTATACCTTC
TRBD2,.,TRBJ2-1,TRBV11-1,CASSWGVAGINEQFF,TGTGCCAGCAGCTGGGGAGTAGCGGGAATCAATGAGCAGTTCTTC
TRBD2,.,TRBJ2-2,TRBV30,CAWGLSIAGTGELFF,TGTGCCTGGGGCCTGTCGATAGCGGGGACGGGGGAGCTGTTTTTT
.,.,TRBJ2-1,TRBV4-2,CASSQLDSNEQFF,TGTGCCAGTAGCCAATTGGACTCAAATGAGCAGTTCTTC
TRBD2,.,TRBJ2-2,TRBV12-3/TRBV12-4,CASGPRTGGRGSGELFF,TGTGCCAGCGGTCCCCGGACTGGCGGGAGAGGCTCCGGGGAGCTGTTTTTT
.,few,TRBJ2-2,TRBV30,CAGTGSAGELFF,TGTGCCGGTACAGGGAGTGCCGGGGAGCTGTTTTTT
.,many,TRBJ2-1,TRBV6-1,CASNGYNEQFF,TGTGCCAGTAACGGCTACAATGAGCAGTTCTTC
TRBD2,.,TRBJ2-2,TRBV28,CASSFSGRDYTGELFF,TGTGCCAGCAGTTTTAGCGGGAGGGACTACACCGGGGAGCTGTTTTTT
.,.,TRBJ2-7,TRBV11-3,CDSSLQGIEQYF,TGTGACAGCAGCTTACAGGGCATTGAGCAGTACTTC
.,.,TRBJ2-5,TRBV5-1,CASSLLIRAETQYF,TGCGCCAGCAGCTTACTAATCAGGGCGGAGACCCAGTACTTC
.,.,TRBJ2-1,TRBV4-2,CASSPSSGSGHNEQFF,TGTGCCAGCAGCCCTTCTTCGGGTTCAGGGCACAATGAGCAGTTCTTC
.,.,TRBJ2-5,TRBV7-2,CASSLGLGAQATQYF,TGTGCCAGCAGCTTAGGACTAGGGGCTCAGGCGACCCAGTACTTC
.,many,TRBJ1-4,TRBV4-3,CASSQDPKGSTNEKLFF,TGCGCCAGCAGCCAAGACCCTAAGGGGTCTACTAATGAAAAACTGTTTTTT
TRBD2,.,TRBJ2-1,TRBV7-3,CASSLSSSGTSYNEQFF,TGTGCCAGCAGCTTAAGTTCTAGCGGGACCTCCTACAATGAGCAGTTCTTC
.,many,TRBJ1-1,TRBV29-1,CSARNSVTEAFF,TGCAGCGCTAGAAACAGTGTAACTGAAGCTTTCTTT
.,.,TRBJ2-3,TRBV11-3,CASSLTGANTQYF,TGTGCCAGCAGCCTTACTGGGGCAAATACGCAGTATTTT